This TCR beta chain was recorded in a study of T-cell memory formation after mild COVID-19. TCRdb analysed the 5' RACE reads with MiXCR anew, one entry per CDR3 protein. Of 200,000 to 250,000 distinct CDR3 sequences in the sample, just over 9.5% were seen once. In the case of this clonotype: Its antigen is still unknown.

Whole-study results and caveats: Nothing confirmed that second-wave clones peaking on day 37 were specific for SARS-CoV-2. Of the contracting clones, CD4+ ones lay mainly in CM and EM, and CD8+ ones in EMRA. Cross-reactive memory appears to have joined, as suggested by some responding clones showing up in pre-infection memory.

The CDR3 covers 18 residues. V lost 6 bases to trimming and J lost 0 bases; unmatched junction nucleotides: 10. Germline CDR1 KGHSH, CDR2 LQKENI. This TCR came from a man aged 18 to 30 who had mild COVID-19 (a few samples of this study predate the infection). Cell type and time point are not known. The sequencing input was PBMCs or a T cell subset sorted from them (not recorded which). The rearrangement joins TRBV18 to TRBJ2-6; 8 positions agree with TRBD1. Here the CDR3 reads CASSLRDRLTSGANVLTF. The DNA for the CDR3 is TGTGCCAGCTCGTTGAGGGACAGGCTTACCTCTGGGGCCAACGTCCTGACTTTC. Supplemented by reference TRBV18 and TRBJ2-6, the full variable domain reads NAGVMQNPRHLVRRRGQEARLRCSPMKGHSHVYWYRQLPEEGLKFMVYLQKENIIDESGMPKERFSAEFPKEGPSILRIQQVVRGDSAAYFCASSLRDRLTSGANVLTFGAGSRLTVL.